This T cell receptor (beta chain) was retrieved from a study of T cell responses to AZD1222 COVID-19 vaccine. Trimming removed 2 bases from V and 3 bases from J, with 8 bases in between. Germline V gene data show CDR1 as MNHNS and CDR2 as SASEGT. The CDR3 totals 14 residues. Concerning this clone: Its target is not known.

Assay used: immunoSEQ multiplex PCR; TCRdb lists only in-frame clones, some missing. The data contain over 200,000 clones, around 94% of them singletons. Broader study findings: Only five or six AZD1222 recipients were seropositive at baseline. Spike-specific TCR breadth and depth grew following two AZD1222 doses. Clonal diversity was possibly underestimated; the donors were predominantly white British and more often female.

The clonotype comes from an adult who received the MenACWY meningococcal vaccine as a control. This chain joins TRBV6-1 and TRBJ1-5; D gene unclear. The sample consisted of peripheral blood, taken 28 days after the second dose of the MenACWY control vaccine. CDR3 in DNA: TGTGCCAGCAGTGAAATTGGGGTCAATCAGCCCCAGCATTTT. Protein sequence: CASSEIGVNQPQHF.